The 22 T cell receptor beta chains below were found in one sample sequenced in a study of cytomegalovirus exposure and HLA in healthy donors. Vbeta (60) and Jbeta (13) primers were used in the PCR. Assay: immunoSEQ multiplex PCR; the TCRdb copy retains only in-frame clones and omits some. This table has about 140,000 clones, 87% appearing once. The source material was PBMCs. These receptors came from a woman aged 30 to 39 in good health and CMV-seronegative.

This chain links TRBV19 with TRBJ2-5, with a possible D match to TRBD1 (6 bases). The ends were cut back, 3 bases at V and 2 bases at J, with 10 bases in the middle. The germline CDR1 and CDR2 sequences are LNHDA and SQIVND (reference sequence). This CDR3 spans 14 amino acids. The CDR3 reads CASSIGTNQETQYF. CDR3 DNA sequence: TGTGCCAGTAGTATCGGGACAAATCAAGAGACCCAGTACTTC.

The V call is TRBV5-1, the J call TRBJ1-1, with 7 positions matching TRBD1. This CDR3 region has 13 residues. Germline V gene data show CDR1 as SGHRS and CDR2 as YFSETQ. V was pared by 4 bases and J by 3 bases, with 3 bases of the junction left unmatched. The CDR3 coding sequence is TGCGCCAGCAGCCCAGGACAGGACACTGAAGCTTTCTTT. Protein: CASSPGQDTEAFF.

The chain uses TRBV14 and TRBJ2-7; perhaps TRBD2 as D (5 bases). CDR1 and CDR2 from the germline V gene are SGHDN and FVKESK. The ends were cut back, 1 base at V and 1 base at J, with 14 bases in the middle. This CDR3 contains 16 residues. CDR3 amino acids: CASSQAVGGFSYEQYF. The CDR3 nucleotides read TGTGCCAGCAGCCAAGCGGTCGGCGGGTTTTCCTACGAGCAGTACTTC. The full variable domain, with the rest looked up from reference TRBV14 and TRBJ2-7, is EAGVTQFPSHSVIEKGQTVTLRCDPISGHDNLYWYRRVMGKEIKFLLHFVKESKQDESGMPNNRFLAERTGGTYSTLKVQPAELEDSGVYFCASSQAVGGFSYEQYFGPGTRLTVT.

The chain carries TRBV5-1 and TRBJ1-1, with a tentative D call TRBD1 (6 bases). The CDR3 consists of 14 residues. Trimming left V 2 bases short and J 3 bases short, with 11 bases between. Germline CDR1 SGHRS, CDR2 YFSETQ. The CDR3 DNA follows: TGCGCCAGCAGCTTCTCGACAGGCGACACTGAAGCTTTCTTT. This gives the protein CASSFSTGDTEAFF.

The rearrangement uses TRBV30 and TRBJ1-5; 7 nucleotides agree with TRBD1. The CDR3 contains 13 residues. Germline loops: CDR1 GTSNPN, CDR2 SVGIG (reference sequence). V lost 2 bases, J lost 7 bases, and 5 bases stayed unmatched. The CDR3 here is CAWSSTGDQPQHF. CDR3 nucleotides: TGTGCCTGGAGTTCCACAGGGGACCAGCCCCAGCATTTT.

Only a few counts were recorded for this clone. The chain links TRBV5-1 to TRBJ1-2; 12 bases fit TRBD1. The CDR3 length is 15 residues. Germline lookup yields CDR1 SGHRS and CDR2 YFSETQ. V was clipped by 4 bases and J by 5 bases; unmatched bases: 6. This CDR3 is CASSPGDRGLYGYTF. CDR3 sequence (DNA): TGCGCCAGCAGCCCCGGGGACAGGGGGCTTTATGGCTACACCTTC.

V usage is TRBV7-3 and J usage is TRBJ2-7, with a tentative D call TRBD2 (6 bases). The germline V gene has CDR1 SGHTA and CDR2 FQGTGA. V lost 3 bases and J lost 2, with 14 bases in between. The CDR3 is 15 amino acids. DNA for the CDR3: TGTGCCAGCAGCTTTTACGGGGGAGGTGCCTACGAGCAGTACTTC. Amino acid sequence: CASSFYGGGAYEQYF.

The V gene is TRBV6-1, the J gene TRBJ1-1; 11 bases agree with TRBD1. V lost 7 bases and J lost 11; bases outside the gene matches: 12. From germline, CDR1 is MNHNS and CDR2 SASEGT. This CDR3 is built from 14 residues. The CDR3, as DNA: TGTGCCAGCATTCAGCGGACAGGGGGCCGGAGGGCTTTCTTT. It encodes CASIQRTGGRRAFF.

The chain is built from TRBV5-5 and TRBJ1-5, with D possibly matching TRBD1 (5 bases). Looked up from germline, CDR1 is SGHKS and CDR2 is YYEKEE (reference sequence). The V gene lost 1 base and the J gene lost 8 bases, with 13 bases spanning the gap. The CDR3 contains 14 residues. This CDR3 is CASSLRGALEPQHF. The CDR3 nucleotides are TGTGCCAGCAGCTTGAGGGGCGCTTTGGAGCCCCAGCATTTT.

This chain joins TRBV19 and TRBJ1-5; 9 positions match TRBD1. With 7 bases clipped from V and 6 bases from J, the junction kept 10 bases outside the gene matches. Germline V gives CDR1 LNHDA, CDR2 SQIVND (reference sequence). The CDR3 is 15 amino acids. The CDR3 DNA reads as TGTGCCAGTACCGAAGGGACAGGGTTCGGTCAGCCCCAGCATTTT. This encodes CASTEGTGFGQPQHF.

The chain is built from TRBV7-9 and TRBJ1-2, with 7 bases matching TRBD1. The CDR3 totals 12 residues. V was pared by 4 bases and J by 6 bases, with 2 bases of the junction left unmatched. Looked up from germline, CDR1 is SEHNR and CDR2 is FQNEAQ (reference sequence). The CDR3 bases are TGTGCCAGCAGCTATGGACAGGATGGCTACACCTTC. This gives the protein CASSYGQDGYTF.

The rearrangement joins TRBV28 to TRBJ2-1; D unclear. Per germline, CDR1 MDHEN and CDR2 SYDVKM. The CDR3 has 14 residues. V was clipped by 3 bases and J by 6 bases, with 12 bases between them. Here the CDR3 DNA reads TGTGCCAGCAGTTTGAGGCAGCCCCCCAATGAGCAGTTCTTC. Translation gives CASSLRQPPNEQFF.

The chain uses TRBV6-6 and TRBJ1-5, with 7 bases that match TRBD1. Per germline, CDR1 MNHNY and CDR2 SVGAGI (reference sequence). J was trimmed by 1 base and V by 7 bases; bases with no gene match: 10. The CDR3 totals 16 residues. This CDR3 is CASIRTGPISNQPQHF. CDR3 bases: TGTGCCAGCATTCGGACAGGCCCCATAAGCAATCAGCCCCAGCATTTT.

The chain employs TRBV29-1 and TRBJ2-7; 8 nucleotides line up with TRBD2. V dropped 6 bases and J dropped 3; count of bases not matched to a gene: 7. The germline gives CDR1 SQVTM, CDR2 ANQGSEA. This CDR3 region has 13 residues. CDR3 in DNA: TGCAGCGTGACTACTAGCGGACTCTACGAGCAGTACTTC. Translation gives CSVTTSGLYEQYF.

This sequence joins TRBV19 and TRBJ2-3; TRBD1 might be the D (6 bases). CDR1 LNHDA and CDR2 SQIVND come from the germline V gene (reference sequence). V was pared by 1 base and J by 7 bases, with 12 bases between. The CDR3 consists of 14 residues. Here the CDR3 DNA reads TGTGCCAGTAGTATAGGGCAGGGGCGGAATACGCAGTATTTT. It yields the protein CASSIGQGRNTQYF. Looking up the rest from reference TRBV19 and TRBJ2-3 gives the full variable domain: DGGITQSPKYLFRKEGQNVTLSCEQNLNHDAMYWYRQDPGQGLRLIYYSQIVNDFQKGDIAEGYSVSREKKESFPLTVTSAQKNPTAFYLCASSIGQGRNTQYFGPGTRLTVL.

The CDR3 bases are TGTGCCAGCACCGGAGGGCTTGCCTCTGGAAACACCATATATTTT. Protein: CASTGGLASGNTIYF. V gene TRBV2 combines with J gene TRBJ1-3; D is undetermined. CDR1 is SNHLY, CDR2 FYNNEI, per germline. This CDR3 spans 15 amino acids. V gave up 7 bases and J gave up 0 bases, with 13 bases separating them.

The chain joins TRBV7-2 to TRBJ2-5; D is perhaps TRBD1 (5 bases). The CDR3 is made up of 15 amino acids. V was pared by 3 bases and J by 9 bases, with 20 bases between. Germline V gives CDR1 SGHTA, CDR2 FQGNSA. The CDR3 spells CASSLNSFGRVAQYF. CDR3 DNA: TGTGCCAGCAGCTTGAATTCCTTCGGCAGGGTGGCCCAGTACTTC.

J is TRBJ2-3 and V is TRBV5-1, with TRBD1 matching 10 bases. The trim removed 4 bases at V and 2 bases at J, leaving 4 bases unmatched. This CDR3 contains 15 residues. CDR1 is SGHRS, CDR2 YFSETQ, per germline. In nucleotides, the CDR3 is TGCGCCAGCAGCGGAGGACAGGGGGACACAGATACGCAGTATTTT. Translation gives CASSGGQGDTDTQYF.

This chain joins TRBV28 and TRBJ2-3; perhaps TRBD1 as D (6 bases). Germline V gene lookup returns CDR1 MDHEN and CDR2 SYDVKM. Trimming pared 3 bases from V and 4 bases from J, leaving 14 bases between. This CDR3 has 15 amino acids. In nucleotides, the CDR3 is TGTGCCAGCAGTTTGAGTAGCGCAGGGGCAGATACGCAGTATTTT. Translating gives CASSLSSAGADTQYF.

The V call is TRBV5-5, the J call TRBJ2-7; a weak D match, TRBD2 (5 bases). In germline, CDR1 is SGHKS, CDR2 YYEKEE (reference sequence). V lost 2 bases and J lost 5, with 14 bases in between. CDR3 length: 14 residues. For the CDR3, the DNA is TGTGCCAGCAGCTTTTCGGCGGGTAGGGACGAGCAGTACTTC. It translates to CASSFSAGRDEQYF.

This sequence joins TRBV7-2 and TRBJ1-6; D not certain. V lost 0 bases, J lost 11 bases, and 14 bases lay in between. This CDR3 is built from 15 residues. From germline, CDR1 is SGHTA and CDR2 FQGNSA. CDR3 in DNA: TGTGCCAGCAGCTTAGCGTCCCAGATGGGCGCACCCCTCCACTTT. This translates into CASSLASQMGAPLHF.

The chain is built from TRBV7-2 and TRBJ1-5; maybe TRBD1 (6 bases). Germline loops: CDR1 SGHTA, CDR2 FQGNSA. CDR3 size: 16 residues. The V end was cut by 5 bases, the J end by 4 bases, with 18 bases between. The CDR3 is CASSPEGGSFNQPQHF. The DNA of the CDR3 is TGTGCCAGCAGCCCAGAGGGGGGGTCGTTTAATCAGCCCCAGCATTTT.